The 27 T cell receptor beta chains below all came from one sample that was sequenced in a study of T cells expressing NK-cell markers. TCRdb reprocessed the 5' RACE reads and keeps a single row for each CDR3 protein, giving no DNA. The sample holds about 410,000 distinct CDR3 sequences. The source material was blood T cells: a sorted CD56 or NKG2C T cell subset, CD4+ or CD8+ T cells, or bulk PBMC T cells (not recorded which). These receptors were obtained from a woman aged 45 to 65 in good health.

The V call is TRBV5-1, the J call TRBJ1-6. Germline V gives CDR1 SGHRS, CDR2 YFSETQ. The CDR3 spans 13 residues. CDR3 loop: CASSLDTNSPLHF. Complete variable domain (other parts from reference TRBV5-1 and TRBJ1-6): KAGVTQTPRYLIKTRGQQVTLSCSPISGHRSVSWYQQTPGQGLQFLFEYFSETQRNKGNFPGRFSGRQFSNSRSEMNVSTLELGDSALYLCASSLDTNSPLHFGNGTRLTVT.

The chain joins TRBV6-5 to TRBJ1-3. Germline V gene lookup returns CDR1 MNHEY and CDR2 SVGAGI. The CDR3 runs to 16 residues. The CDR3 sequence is CASRTLGGISGNTIYF.

The CDR3 sequence is CASSLVGPQRGNTIYF. The chain uses TRBV5-1 and TRBJ1-3; TCRdb indicates TRBD1, and absent DNA this call remains unverified. CDR3 length equals 16 residues. Germline V gene sequence: CDR1 SGHRS, CDR2 YFSETQ.

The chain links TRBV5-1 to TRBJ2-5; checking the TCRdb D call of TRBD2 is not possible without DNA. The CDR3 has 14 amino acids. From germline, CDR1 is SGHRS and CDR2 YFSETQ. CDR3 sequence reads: CASSLTRKMETQYF.

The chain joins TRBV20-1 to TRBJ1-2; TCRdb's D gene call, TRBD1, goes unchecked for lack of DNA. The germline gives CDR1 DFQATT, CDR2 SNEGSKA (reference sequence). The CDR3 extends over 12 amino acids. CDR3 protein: CSAGTGFSGYTF.

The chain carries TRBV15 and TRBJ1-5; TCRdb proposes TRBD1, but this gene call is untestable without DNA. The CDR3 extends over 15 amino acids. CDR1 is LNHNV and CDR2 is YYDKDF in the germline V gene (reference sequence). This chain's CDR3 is CATSLYRGQGQPQHF.

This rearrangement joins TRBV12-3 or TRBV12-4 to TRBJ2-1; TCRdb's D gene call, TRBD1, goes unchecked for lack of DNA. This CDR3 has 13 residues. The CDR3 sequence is CATLGQGGNEQFF.

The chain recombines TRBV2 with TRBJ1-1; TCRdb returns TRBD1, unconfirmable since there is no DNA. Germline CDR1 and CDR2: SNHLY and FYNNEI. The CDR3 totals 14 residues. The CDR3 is CASRDTGGRTEAFF.

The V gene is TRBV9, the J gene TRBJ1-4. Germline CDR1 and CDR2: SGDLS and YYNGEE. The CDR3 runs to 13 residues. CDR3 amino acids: CASSGGEYEKLFF. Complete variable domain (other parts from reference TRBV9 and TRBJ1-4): DSGVTQTPKHLITATGQRVTLRCSPRSGDLSVYWYQQSLDQGLQFLIQYYNGEERAKGNILERFSAQQFPDLHSELNLSSLELGDSALYFCASSGGEYEKLFFGSGTQLSVL.

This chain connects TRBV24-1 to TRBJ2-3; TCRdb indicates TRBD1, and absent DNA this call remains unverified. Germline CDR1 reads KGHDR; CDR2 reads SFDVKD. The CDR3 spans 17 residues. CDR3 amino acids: CATSDFTGTDDTDTQYF.

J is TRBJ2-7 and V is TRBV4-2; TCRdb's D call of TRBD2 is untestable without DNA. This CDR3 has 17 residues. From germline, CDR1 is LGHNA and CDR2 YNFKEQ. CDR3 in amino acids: CASSPHSTSGRRYEQYF.

CDR3 sequence reads: CASSRTFPYEQYF. This chain links TRBV4-1 with TRBJ2-7; TCRdb returns TRBD2, unconfirmable since there is no DNA. Germline assignment: CDR1 MGHRA and CDR2 YSYEKL. There are 13 residues in the CDR3.

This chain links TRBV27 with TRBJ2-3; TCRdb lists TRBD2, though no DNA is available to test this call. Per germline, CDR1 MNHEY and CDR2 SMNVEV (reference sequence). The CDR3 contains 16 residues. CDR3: CASSSGTSALPDTQYF.

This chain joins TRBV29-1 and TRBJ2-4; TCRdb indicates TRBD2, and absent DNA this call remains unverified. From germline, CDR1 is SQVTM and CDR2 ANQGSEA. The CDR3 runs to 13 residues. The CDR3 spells CSVGAVAKNIQYF.

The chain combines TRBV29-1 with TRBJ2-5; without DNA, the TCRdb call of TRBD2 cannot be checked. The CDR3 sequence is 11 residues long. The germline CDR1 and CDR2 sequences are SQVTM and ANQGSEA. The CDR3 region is CSAALAEGLYF.

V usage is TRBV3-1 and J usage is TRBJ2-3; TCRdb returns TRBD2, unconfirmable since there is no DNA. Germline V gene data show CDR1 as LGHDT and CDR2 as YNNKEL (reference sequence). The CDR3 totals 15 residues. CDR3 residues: CASSQAAGSTDTQYF.

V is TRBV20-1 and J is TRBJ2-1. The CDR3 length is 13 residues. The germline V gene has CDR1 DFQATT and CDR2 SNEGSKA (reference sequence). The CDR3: CSARVANYNEQFF.

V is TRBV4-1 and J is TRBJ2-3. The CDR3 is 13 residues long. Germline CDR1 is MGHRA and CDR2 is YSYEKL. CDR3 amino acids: CASSLTTTDTQYF.

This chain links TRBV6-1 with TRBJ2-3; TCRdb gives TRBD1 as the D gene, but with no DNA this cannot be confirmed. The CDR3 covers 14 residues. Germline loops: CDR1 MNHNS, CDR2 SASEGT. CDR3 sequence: CASSEGPGADTQYF.

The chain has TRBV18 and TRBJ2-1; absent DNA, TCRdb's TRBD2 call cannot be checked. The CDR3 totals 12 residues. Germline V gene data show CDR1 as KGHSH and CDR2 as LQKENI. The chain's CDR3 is CASSPFRQLRFF.

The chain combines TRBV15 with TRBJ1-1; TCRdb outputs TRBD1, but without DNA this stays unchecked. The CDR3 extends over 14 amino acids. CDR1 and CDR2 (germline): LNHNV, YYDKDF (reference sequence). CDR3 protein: CATSRDGRQTEAFF. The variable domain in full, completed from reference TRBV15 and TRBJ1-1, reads DAMVIQNPRYQVTQFGKPVTLSCSQTLNHNVMYWYQQKSSQAPKLLFHYYDKDFNNEADTPDNFQSRRPNTSFCFLDIRSPGLGDTAMYLCATSRDGRQTEAFFGQGTRLTVV.

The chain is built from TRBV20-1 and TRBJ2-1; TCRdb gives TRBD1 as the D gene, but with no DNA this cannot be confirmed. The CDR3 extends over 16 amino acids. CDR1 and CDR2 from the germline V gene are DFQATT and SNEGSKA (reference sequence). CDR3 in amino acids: CSARARGGRSYNEQFF.

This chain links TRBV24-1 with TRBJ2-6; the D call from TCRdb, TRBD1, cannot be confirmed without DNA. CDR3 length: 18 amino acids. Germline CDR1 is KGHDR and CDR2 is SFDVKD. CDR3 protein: CATSDHGQGLVGANVLTF.

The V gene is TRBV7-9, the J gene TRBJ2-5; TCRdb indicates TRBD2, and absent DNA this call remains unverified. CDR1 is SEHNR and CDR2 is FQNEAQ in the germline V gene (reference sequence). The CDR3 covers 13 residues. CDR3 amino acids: CASSRGPEETQYF.

The CDR3 is CASSQIWLGGQPQHF. V is TRBV4-1 and J is TRBJ1-5; with no DNA, the TCRdb D assignment of TRBD1 cannot be verified. The V gene's germline CDR1 is MGHRA and CDR2 YSYEKL. The CDR3 loop spans 15 amino acids.

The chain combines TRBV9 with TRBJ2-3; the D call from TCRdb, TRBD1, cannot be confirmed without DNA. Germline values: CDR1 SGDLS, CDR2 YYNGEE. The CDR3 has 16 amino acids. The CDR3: CASSKRRDTSTDTQYF.

CDR3 amino acids: CASSKDNASPLHF. This chain links TRBV4-1 with TRBJ1-6; TCRdb gives TRBD1 as the D gene, but with no DNA this cannot be confirmed. The CDR3 contains 13 residues. Germline values: CDR1 MGHRA, CDR2 YSYEKL.